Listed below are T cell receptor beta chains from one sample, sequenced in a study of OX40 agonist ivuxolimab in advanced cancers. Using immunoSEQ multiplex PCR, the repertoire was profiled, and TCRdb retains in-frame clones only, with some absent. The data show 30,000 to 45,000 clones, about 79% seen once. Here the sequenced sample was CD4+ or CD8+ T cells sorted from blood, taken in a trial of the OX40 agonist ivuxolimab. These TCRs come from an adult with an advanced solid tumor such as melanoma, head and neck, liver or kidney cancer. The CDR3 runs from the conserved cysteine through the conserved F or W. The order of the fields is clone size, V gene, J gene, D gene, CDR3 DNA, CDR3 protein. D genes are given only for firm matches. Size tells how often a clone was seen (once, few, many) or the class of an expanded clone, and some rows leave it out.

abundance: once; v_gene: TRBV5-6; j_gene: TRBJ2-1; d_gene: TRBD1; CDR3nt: TGTGCCAGCAGCGCCTTAGACAGGGGGCTGTCCTACAATGAGCAGTTCTTC; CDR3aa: CASSALDRGLSYNEQFF
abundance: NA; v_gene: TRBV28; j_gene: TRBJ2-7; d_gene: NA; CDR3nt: TGTGCCAGCCACCCTCGAACGTCCTACGAGCAGTACTTC; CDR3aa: CASHPRTSYEQYF
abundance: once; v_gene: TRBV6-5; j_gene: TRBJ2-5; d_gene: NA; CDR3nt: TGTGCCAGCAGTTACGCCCTCGCTGAGACCCAGTACTTC; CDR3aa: CASSYALAETQYF
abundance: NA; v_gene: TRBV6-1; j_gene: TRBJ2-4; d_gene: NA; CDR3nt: TGTGCCAGCAGTGAGTTGGGCGGCAAAAACATTCAGTACTTC; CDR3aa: CASSELGGKNIQYF
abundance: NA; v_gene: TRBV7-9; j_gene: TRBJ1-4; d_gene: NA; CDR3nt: TGTGCCAGCAGCCCCGGGGGGGCAACTAATGAAAAACTGTTTTTT; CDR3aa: CASSPGGATNEKLFF
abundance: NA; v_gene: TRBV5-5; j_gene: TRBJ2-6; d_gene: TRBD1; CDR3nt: TGTGCCAGCAGCTTGGCCAGGGGGCCTGGGGCCAACGTCCTGACTTTC; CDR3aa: CASSLARGPGANVLTF
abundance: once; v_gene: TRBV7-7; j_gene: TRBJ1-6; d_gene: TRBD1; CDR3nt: TGTGCCAGCGGAGGACAGGGTGGTCCCCTCCACTTT; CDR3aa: CASGGQGGPLHF
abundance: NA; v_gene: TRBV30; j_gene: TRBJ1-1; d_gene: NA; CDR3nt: TGTGCCTGGAGTCTAGTTACGGGGGCCACTGAAGCTTTCTTT; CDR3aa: CAWSLVTGATEAFF
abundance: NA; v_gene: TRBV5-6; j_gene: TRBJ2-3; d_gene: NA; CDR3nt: TGTGCCAGCAGCTTGTCAGGGAGAGCGGATACGCAGTATTTT; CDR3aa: CASSLSGRADTQYF
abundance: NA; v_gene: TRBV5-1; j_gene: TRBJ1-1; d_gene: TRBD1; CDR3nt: TGCGCCAGCAGCTATTCAGGGGGAGCTTTCTTT; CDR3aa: CASSYSGGAFF
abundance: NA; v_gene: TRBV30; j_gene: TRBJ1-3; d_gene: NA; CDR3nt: TGTGCCTGGAGGGGCGGGGGTTCTGGAAACACCATATATTTT; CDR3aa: CAWRGGGSGNTIYF
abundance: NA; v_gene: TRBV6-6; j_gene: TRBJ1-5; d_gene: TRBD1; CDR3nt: TGTGCCAGCAGCCGACAGGGGAATAGCAATCAGCCCCAGCATTTT; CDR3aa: CASSRQGNSNQPQHF
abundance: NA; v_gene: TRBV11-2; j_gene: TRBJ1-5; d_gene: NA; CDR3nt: TGTGCCAGCAGCTTAGATACGAATCAGCCCCAGCATTTT; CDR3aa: CASSLDTNQPQHF
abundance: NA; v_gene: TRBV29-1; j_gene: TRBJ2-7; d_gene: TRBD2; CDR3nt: TGCAGCGCTAGACTAGCGGGGGCCTACGAGCAGTACTTC; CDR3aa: CSARLAGAYEQYF
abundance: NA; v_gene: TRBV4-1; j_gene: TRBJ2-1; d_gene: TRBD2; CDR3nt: TGCGCCAGCAGCCAAGATCCTAGCGGGGGGGGAAATTACAATGAGCAGTTCTTC; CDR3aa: CASSQDPSGGGNYNEQFF
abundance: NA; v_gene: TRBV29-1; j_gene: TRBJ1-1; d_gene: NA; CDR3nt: TGCAGCGTTGAAGCAGAGAAGAGAGCTTTCTTT; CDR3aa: CSVEAEKRAFF
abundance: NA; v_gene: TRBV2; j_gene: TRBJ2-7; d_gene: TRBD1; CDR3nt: TGTGCCAGCGCCCTGGACAGGGGAAGCGAGCAGTACTTC; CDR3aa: CASALDRGSEQYF
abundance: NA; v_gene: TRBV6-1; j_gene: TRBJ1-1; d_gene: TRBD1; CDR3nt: TGTGCCAGCAGTGAATCCGAGGACAGGGGGACTGAAGCTTTCTTT; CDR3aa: CASSESEDRGTEAFF
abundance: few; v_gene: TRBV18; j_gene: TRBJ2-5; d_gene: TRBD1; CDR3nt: TGTGCCAGCTCGACGTACGGGACAGTCGAGACCCAGTACTTC; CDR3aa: CASSTYGTVETQYF
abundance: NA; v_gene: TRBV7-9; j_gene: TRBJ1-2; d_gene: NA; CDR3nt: TGTGCCAGCAGCGAAGGGGGTTTAGATGGCTACACCTTC; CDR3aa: CASSEGGLDGYTF
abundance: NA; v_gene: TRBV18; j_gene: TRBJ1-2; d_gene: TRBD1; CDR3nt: TGTGCCAGCTCACCGGACAGGGATCGAGGCTACACCTTC; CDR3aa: CASSPDRDRGYTF
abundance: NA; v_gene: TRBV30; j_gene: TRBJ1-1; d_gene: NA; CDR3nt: TGTGCCTGGAGAGCAGTAGGGACTGAAGCTTTCTTT; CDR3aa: CAWRAVGTEAFF
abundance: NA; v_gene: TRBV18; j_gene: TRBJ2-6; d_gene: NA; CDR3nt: TGTGCCAGCTCACCGACTACAGGGAGTGGGGCCAACGTCCTGACTTTC; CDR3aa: CASSPTTGSGANVLTF
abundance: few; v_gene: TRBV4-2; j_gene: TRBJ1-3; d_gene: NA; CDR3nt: TGTGCCAGCAGCCAAGACGGGACAAACTCTGGAAACACCATATATTTT; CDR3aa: CASSQDGTNSGNTIYF
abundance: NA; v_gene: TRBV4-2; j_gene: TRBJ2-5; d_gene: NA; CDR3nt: TGTGCCAGCAGCTTGAGGGGAACAATAGAGACCCAGTACTTC; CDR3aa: CASSLRGTIETQYF
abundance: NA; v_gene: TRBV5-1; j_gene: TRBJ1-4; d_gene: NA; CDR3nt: TGCGCCAGCAGCTCCCTAATCAACCAGGAAAAACTGTTTTTT; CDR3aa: CASSSLINQEKLFF
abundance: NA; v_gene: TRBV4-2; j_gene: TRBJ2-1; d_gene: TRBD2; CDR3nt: TGTGCCAGCAGCCAAGAGTCGGCTAGCGGGGGCCCCTACAATGAGCAGTTCTTC; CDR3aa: CASSQESASGGPYNEQFF
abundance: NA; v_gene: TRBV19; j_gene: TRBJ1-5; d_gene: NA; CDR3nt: TGTGCCAGTACGACATATAGCAATCAGCCCCAGCATTTT; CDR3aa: CASTTYSNQPQHF
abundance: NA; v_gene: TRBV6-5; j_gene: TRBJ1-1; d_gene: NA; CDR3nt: TGTGCCAGCAGTTACGGGGGGGTGGGAAACACTGAAGCTTTCTTT; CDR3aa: CASSYGGVGNTEAFF
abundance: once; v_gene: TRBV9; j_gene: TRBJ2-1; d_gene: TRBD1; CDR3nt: TGTGCCAGCAGCGGTTATGCAGGGACAGACTCCTACAATGAGCAGTTCTTC; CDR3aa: CASSGYAGTDSYNEQFF
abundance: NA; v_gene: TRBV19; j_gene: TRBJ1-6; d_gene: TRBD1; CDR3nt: TGTGCCAGTAGCGACAGGGGAGGTTCACCCCTCCACTTT; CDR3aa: CASSDRGGSPLHF
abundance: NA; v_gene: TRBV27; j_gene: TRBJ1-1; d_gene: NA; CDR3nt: TGTGCCAGCAGTTTTTCGCCGGCTCCAAACACTGAAGCTTTCTTT; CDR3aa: CASSFSPAPNTEAFF
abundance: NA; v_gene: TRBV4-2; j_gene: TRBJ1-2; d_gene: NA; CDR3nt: TGTGCCAGCAGCCCGGAACACAGGGATAACTATGGCTACACCTTC; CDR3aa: CASSPEHRDNYGYTF